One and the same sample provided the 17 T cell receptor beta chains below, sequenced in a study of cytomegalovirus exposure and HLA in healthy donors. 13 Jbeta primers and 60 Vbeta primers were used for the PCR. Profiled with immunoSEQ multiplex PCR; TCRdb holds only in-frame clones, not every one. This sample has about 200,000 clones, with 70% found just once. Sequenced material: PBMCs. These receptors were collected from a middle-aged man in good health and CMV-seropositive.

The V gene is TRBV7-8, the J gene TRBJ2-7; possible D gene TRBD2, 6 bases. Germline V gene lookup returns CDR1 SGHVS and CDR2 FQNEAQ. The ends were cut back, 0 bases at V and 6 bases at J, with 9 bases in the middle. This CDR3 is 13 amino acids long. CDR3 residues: CASSLAEGSEQYF. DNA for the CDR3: TGTGCCAGCAGCTTAGCGGAGGGGAGCGAGCAGTACTTC.

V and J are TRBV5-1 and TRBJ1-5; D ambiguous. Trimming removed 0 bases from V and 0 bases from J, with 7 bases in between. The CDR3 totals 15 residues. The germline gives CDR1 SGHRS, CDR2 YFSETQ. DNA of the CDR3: TGCGCCAGCAGCTTGGACGGGTATAGCAATCAGCCCCAGCATTTT. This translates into CASSLDGYSNQPQHF.

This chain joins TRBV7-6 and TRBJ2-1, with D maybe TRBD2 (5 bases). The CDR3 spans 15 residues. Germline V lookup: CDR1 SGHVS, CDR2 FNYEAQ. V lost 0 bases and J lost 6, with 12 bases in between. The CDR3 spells CASSLAAGITNEQFF. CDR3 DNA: TGTGCCAGCAGCTTAGCTGCCGGGATTACCAATGAGCAGTTCTTC.

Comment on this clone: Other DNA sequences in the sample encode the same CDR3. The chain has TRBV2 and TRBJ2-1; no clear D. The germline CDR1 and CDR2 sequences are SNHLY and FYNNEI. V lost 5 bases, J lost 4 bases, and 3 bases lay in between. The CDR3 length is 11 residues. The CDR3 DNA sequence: TGTGCCAGCAGTCCTTACAATGAGCAGTTCTTC. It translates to CASSPYNEQFF.

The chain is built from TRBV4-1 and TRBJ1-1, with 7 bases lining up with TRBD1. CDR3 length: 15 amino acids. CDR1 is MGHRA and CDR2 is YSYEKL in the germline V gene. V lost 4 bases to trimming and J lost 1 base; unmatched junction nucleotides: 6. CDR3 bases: TGCGCCAGCAGCCTCCGGACAGGAGAGAACACTGAAGCTTTCTTT. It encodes CASSLRTGENTEAFF.

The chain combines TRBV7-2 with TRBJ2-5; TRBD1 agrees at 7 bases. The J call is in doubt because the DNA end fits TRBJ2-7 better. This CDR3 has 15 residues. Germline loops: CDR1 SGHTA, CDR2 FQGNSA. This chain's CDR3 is CASSTDRMVEDEQYF. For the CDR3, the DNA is TGTGCCAGCAGCACGGACAGGATGGTTGAGGACGAGCAGTACTTC.

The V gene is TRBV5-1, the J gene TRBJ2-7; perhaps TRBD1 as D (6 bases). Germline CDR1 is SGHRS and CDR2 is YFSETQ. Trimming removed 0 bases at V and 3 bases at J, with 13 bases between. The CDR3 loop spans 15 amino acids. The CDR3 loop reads CASSLAGTGLYEQYF. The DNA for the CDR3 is TGCGCCAGCAGCTTGGCCGGAACAGGGCTCTACGAGCAGTACTTC.

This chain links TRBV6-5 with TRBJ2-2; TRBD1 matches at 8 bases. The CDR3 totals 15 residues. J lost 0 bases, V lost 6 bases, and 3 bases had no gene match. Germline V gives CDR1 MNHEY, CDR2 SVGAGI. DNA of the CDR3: TGTGCCAGCAGCCTGACAGGGGCGAACACCGGGGAGCTGTTTTTT. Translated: CASSLTGANTGELFF.

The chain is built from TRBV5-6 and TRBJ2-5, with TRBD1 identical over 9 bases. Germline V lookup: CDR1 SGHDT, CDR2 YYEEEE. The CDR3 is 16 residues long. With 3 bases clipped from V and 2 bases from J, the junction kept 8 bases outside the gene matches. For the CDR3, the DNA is TGTGCCAGCAGCTCGCCTAATGACAGGGGGCAAGAGACCCAGTACTTC. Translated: CASSSPNDRGQETQYF.

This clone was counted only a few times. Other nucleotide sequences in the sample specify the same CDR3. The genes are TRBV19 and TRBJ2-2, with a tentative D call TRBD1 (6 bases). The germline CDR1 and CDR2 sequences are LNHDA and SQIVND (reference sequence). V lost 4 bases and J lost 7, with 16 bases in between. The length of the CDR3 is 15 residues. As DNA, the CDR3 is TGTGCCAGTAGTAATACAGGGTTCGGGATCGGGGAGCTGTTTTTT. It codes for CASSNTGFGIGELFF.

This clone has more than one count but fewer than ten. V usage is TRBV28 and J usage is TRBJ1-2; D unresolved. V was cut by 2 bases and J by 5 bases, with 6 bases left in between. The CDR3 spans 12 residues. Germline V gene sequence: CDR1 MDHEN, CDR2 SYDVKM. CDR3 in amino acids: CASSLAGYGYTF. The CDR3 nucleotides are TGTGCCAGCAGTTTAGCGGGTTATGGCTACACCTTC.

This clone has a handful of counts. This CDR3 reads CASSPGTGVSAFF. The CDR3 DNA sequence: TGTGCCAGCAGCCCCGGGACAGGGGTTAGTGCTTTCTTT. This rearrangement joins TRBV7-6 to TRBJ1-1; 10 nucleotides agree with TRBD1. J gave up 11 bases and V 5 bases, and 8 bases lay outside the gene matches. The CDR3 has 13 residues. The V gene's germline CDR1 is SGHVS and CDR2 FNYEAQ. The whole variable domain, remainder taken from reference TRBV7-6 and TRBJ1-1, is GAGVSQSPRYKVTKRGQDVALRCDPISGHVSLYWYRQALGQGPEFLTYFNYEAQQDKSGLPNDRFSAERPEGSISTLTIQRTEQRDSAMYRCASSPGTGVSAFFGQGTRLTVV.

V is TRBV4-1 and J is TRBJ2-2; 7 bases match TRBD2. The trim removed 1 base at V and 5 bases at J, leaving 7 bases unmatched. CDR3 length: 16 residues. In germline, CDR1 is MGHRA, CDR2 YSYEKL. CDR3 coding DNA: TGCGCCAGCAGCCAAGTCCTAGCGGTTGTGACCGGGGAGCTGTTTTTT. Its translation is CASSQVLAVVTGELFF.

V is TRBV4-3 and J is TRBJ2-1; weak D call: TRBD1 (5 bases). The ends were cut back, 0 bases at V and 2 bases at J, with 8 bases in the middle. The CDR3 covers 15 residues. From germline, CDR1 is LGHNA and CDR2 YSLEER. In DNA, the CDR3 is TGCGCCAGCAGCCAAGAGGCAGGGACCTACAATGAGCAGTTCTTC. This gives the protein CASSQEAGTYNEQFF.

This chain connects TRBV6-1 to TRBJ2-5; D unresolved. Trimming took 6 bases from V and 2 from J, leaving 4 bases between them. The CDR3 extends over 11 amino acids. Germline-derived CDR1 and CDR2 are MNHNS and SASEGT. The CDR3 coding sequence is TGTGCCAGCAGGGCTCAAGAGACCCAGTACTTC. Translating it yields CASRAQETQYF.

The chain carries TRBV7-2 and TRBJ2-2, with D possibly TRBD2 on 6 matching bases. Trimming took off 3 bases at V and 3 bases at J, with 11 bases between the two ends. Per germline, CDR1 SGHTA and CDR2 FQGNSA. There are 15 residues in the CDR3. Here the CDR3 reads CASSFNGGYTGELFF. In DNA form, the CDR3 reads TGTGCCAGCAGCTTTAATGGGGGGTACACCGGGGAGCTGTTTTTT.

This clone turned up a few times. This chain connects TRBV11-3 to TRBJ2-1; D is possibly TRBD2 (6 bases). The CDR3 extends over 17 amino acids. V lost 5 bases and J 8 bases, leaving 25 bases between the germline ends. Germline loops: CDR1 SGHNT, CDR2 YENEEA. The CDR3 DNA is TGTGCCAGCAGCGAATCCTGGGCCGCGACTAGGTACGATGAGCAGTTCTTC. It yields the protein CASSESWAATRYDEQFF. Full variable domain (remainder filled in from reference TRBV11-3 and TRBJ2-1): EAGVVQSPRYKIIEKKQPVAFWCNPISGHNTLYWYLQNLGQGPELLIRYENEEAVDDSQLPKDRFSAERLKGVDSTLKIQPAELGDSAVYLCASSESWAATRYDEQFFGPGTRLTVL.